This record looks at one TCR beta chain sequence and its context. Which antigen it targets is not known. One base away there is no much larger clone; base qualities are not given. The trial excluded patients who had a history of autoimmune disease or who were on systemic immunosuppression. Peripheral blood for TCR sequencing was collected from all dose cohorts at baseline, on cycle 4 day 1, and on cycle 7 day 1. The samples were taken from a phase I, first-in-human, multicenter, open-label dose-escalation trial of ivuxolimab. Adults with locally advanced or metastatic head and neck squamous cell, hepatocellular, melanoma or renal cell carcinoma were enrolled in the trial. CD4+ and CD8+ T cells were sorted separately from peripheral blood before TCR sequencing. This specimen comes from a study of OX40 agonist ivuxolimab in advanced cancers. Study-wide context: Ivuxolimab was a fully human IgG2 agonistic monoclonal antibody targeting the costimulatory receptor OX40 (CD134). Intravenous ivuxolimab was administered to patients every 2 weeks at six dose levels: 0.01, 0.1, 0.3, 1.5, 3 and 10 mg/kg. Among the approximately 50 dose-escalation patients, 19 had hepatocellular carcinoma, 15 or so melanoma, 9 renal cell carcinoma and 9 head and neck cancer. In the dose-escalation cohort, around four fifths of patients were male, and the mean age was approximately 64 years, with a range of roughly 20 to 80. Prior anti-PD-1, anti-PD-L1 or anti-CTLA-4 therapy was permitted, and approximately 40% of dose-escalation patients had received checkpoint inhibitors. Partial responses occurred in three dose-escalation patients: two with cutaneous melanoma and one with hepatocellular carcinoma. The purpose of peripheral TCRbeta sequencing was to test whether ivuxolimab changed TCR sequence diversity and led to clonal T-cell expansion. The monotherapy dose-escalation portion (N ≈ 52 patients) of the phase I ivuxolimab trial is reported in the paper.

What the authors observed across the whole study: Low levels of normalized T-cell clonal expansion were also shown by some nonresponding patients. In the 0.1-3.0 mg/kg groups, partial responders had among the lowest normalized peripheral clonal expansion, particularly in CD8+ T cells. Clonal expansion of both CD4+ and CD8+ blood T cells was observed from baseline to week 6 at doses 0.1 to 3.0 mg/kg. Antigen specificity was not determined for the clonally expanded peripheral T cells. After ivuxolimab, CD8+ T cells had more expanded clones than CD4+ T cells on average.

Genomic DNA was extracted from sorted cells for sequencing of the TCRbeta CDR3 region. TCRbeta CDR3 regions were sequenced using the immunoSEQ Assay. Imported from immuneACCESS, the table was reduced by TCRdb to in-frame sequences with V and J called. These copies leave out some clones; in studies compared against another copy, an unresolved V gene accounts for under half, and the cause of the remainder is not known. The sample table shows 85,000 to 100,000 clones, and 85% to 95% are seen once. The ten largest make up roughly 0.26% of the sample. The sequenced sample was CD4+ or CD8+ T cells sorted from blood, obtained in a trial of the OX40 agonist ivuxolimab. This TCR came from an adult with an advanced solid tumor such as melanoma, head and neck, liver or kidney cancer.

The nucleotides are TGTGCCAGCAGCGTAGTGGAAGAAGGAAACACCATATATTTT. Its protein is CASSVVEEGNTIYF. The rearrangement combines TRBV9 with TRBJ1-3, with the D gene too uncertain to name. The CDR3 holds 14 amino acids from the cysteine to the phenylalanine. Only the CDR3 part of the read is kept: 42 bases, read in frame from the first base. The V and J ends are trimmed by 0 bases and 4 bases, leaving 8 bases between them. From a lookup of the germline V gene, CDR1 and CDR2 are SGDLS and YYNGEE. Supplemented by the reference TRBV9 and TRBJ1-3 proteins around the CDR3, the complete variable domain is DSGVTQTPKHLITATGQRVTLRCSPRSGDLSVYWYQQSLDQGLQFLIQYYNGEERAKGNILERFSAQQFPDLHSELNLSSLELGDSALYFCASSVVEEGNTIYFGEGSWLTVV.